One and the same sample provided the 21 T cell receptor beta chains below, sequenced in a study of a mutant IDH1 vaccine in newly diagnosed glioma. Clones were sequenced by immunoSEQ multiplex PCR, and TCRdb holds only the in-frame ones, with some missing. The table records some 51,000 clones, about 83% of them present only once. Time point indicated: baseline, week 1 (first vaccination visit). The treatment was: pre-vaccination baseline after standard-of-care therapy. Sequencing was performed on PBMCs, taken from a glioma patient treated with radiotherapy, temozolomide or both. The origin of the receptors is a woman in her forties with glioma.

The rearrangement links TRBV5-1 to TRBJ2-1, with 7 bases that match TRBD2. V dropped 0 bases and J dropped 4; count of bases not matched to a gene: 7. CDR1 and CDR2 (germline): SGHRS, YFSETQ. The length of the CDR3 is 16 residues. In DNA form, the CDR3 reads TGCGCCAGCAGCTTGGCAGCCACTAGCGCTTACAATGAGCAGTTCTTC. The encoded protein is CASSLAATSAYNEQFF.

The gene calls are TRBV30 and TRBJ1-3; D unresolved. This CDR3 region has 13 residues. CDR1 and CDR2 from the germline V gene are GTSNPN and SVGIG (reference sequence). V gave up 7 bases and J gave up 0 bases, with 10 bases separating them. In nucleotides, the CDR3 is TGTGCCTCCGAAGTAATCTCTGGAAACACCATATATTTT. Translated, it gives CASEVISGNTIYF.

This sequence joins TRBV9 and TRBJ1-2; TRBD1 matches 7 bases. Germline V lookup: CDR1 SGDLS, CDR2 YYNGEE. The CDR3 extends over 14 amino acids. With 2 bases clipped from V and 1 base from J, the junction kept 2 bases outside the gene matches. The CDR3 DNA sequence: TGTGCCAGCAGCGTGGCAGGGGGTAACTATGGCTACACCTTC. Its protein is CASSVAGGNYGYTF.

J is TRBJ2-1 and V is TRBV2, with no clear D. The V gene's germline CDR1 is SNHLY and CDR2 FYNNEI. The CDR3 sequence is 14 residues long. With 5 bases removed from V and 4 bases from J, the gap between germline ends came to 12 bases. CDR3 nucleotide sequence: TGTGCCAGCAGTCGATACAGCTTTTACAATGAGCAGTTCTTC. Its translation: CASSRYSFYNEQFF.

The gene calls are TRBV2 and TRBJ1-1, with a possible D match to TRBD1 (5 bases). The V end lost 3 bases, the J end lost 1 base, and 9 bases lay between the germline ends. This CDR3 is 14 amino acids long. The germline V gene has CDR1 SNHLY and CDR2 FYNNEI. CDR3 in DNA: TGTGCCAGCAGTGATCTCACAGGGAACACTGAAGCTTTCTTT. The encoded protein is CASSDLTGNTEAFF.

The CDR3 is CASSFGVTDTQYF. CDR3 DNA sequence: TGTGCCAGCAGCTTCGGGGTTACAGATACGCAGTATTTT. The gene calls are TRBV5-6 and TRBJ2-3; the D gene is possibly TRBD2 (5 bases). The CDR3 runs to 13 residues. V lost 2 bases and J lost 3, with 7 bases in between. From germline, CDR1 is SGHDT and CDR2 YYEEEE.

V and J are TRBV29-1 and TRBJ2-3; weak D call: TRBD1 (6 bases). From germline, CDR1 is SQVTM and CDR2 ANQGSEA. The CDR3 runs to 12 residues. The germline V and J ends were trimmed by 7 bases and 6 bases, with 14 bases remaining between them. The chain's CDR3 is CSGLQGPDTQYF. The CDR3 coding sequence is TGCAGCGGATTACAGGGTCCGGATACGCAGTATTTT.

The CDR3, as DNA: TGTGCCAGCAGTCCCACAGGACCCTCTGGAAACACCATATATTTT. It encodes CASSPTGPSGNTIYF. The genes are TRBV5-6 and TRBJ1-3, with D possibly TRBD1 on 5 matching bases. Germline CDR1 is SGHDT and CDR2 is YYEEEE. The V end was cut by 5 bases, the J end by 0 bases, with 12 bases between. CDR3 size: 15 residues.

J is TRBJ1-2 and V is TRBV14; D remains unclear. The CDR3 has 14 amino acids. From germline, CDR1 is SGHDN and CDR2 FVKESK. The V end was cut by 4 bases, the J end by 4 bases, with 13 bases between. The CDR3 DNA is TGTGCCAGCAGCCCCTCCGGGAGTAGCTATGGCTACACCTTC. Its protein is CASSPSGSSYGYTF.

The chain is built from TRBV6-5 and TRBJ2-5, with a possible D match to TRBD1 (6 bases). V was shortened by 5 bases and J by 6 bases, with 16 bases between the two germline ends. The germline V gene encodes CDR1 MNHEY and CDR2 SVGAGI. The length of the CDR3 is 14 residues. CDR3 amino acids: CASSRTTGIKTQYF. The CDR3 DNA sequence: TGTGCCAGCAGTCGTACCACAGGGATAAAGACCCAGTACTTC.

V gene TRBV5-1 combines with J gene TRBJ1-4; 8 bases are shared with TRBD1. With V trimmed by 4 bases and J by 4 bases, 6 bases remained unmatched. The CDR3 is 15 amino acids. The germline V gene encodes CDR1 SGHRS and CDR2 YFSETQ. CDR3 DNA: TGCGCCAGCAGCCCTGACAGGGGAAGTAATGAAAAACTGTTTTTT. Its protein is CASSPDRGSNEKLFF.

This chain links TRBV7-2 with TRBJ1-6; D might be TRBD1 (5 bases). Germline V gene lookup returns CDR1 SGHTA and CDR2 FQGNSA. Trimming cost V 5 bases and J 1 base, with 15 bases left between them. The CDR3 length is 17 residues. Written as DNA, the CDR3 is TGTGCCAGCAGCACCCGGGACTCAGGGTCCTATAATTCACCCCTCCACTTT. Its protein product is CASSTRDSGSYNSPLHF.

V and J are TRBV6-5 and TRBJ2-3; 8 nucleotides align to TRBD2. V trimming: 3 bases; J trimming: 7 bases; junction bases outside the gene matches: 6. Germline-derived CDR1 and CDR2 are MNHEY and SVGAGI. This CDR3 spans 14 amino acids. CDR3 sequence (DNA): TGTGCCAGCAGTTATTTCGGGGGGGCATATACGCAGTATTTT. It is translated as CASSYFGGAYTQYF.

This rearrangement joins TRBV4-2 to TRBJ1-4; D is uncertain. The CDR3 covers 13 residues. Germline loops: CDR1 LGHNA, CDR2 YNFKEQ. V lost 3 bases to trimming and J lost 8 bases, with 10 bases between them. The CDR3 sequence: CASSQTVKEKLFF. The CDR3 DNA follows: TGTGCCAGCAGCCAGACGGTGAAGGAAAAACTGTTTTTT.

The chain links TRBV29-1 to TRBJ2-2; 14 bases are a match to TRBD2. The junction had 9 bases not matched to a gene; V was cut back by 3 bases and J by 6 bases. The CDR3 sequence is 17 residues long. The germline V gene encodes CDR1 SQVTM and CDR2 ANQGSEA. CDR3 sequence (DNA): TGCAGCGTTGACAGGAGACTAGCGGGGGGGAGCCCCGGGGAGCTGTTTTTT. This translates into CSVDRRLAGGSPGELFF.

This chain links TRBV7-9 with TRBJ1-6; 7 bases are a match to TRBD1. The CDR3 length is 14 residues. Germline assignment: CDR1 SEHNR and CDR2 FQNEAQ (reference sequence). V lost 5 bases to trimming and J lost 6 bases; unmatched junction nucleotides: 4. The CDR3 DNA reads TGTGCCAGCAGCGCCGGGACAGCTAATTCACCCCTCCACTTT. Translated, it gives CASSAGTANSPLHF.

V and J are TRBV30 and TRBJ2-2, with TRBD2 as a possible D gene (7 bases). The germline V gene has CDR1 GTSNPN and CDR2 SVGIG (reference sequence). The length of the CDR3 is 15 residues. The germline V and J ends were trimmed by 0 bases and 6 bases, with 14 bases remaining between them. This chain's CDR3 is CAWSVGGGGPGELFF. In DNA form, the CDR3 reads TGTGCCTGGAGTGTGGGGGGCGGGGGCCCCGGGGAGCTGTTTTTT.

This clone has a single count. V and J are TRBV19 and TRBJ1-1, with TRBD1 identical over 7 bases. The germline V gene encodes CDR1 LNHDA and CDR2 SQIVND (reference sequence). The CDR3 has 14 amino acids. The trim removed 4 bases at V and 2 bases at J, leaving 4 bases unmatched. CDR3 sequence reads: CASSTRGTNTEAFF. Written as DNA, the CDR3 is TGTGCCAGTAGTACCAGGGGGACTAACACTGAAGCTTTCTTT.

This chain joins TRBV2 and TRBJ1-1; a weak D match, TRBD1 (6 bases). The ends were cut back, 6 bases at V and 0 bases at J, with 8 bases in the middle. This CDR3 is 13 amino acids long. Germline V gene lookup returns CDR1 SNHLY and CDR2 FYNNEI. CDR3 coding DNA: TGTGCCAGCAGGAGGGACATGAACACTGAAGCTTTCTTT. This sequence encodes CASRRDMNTEAFF.

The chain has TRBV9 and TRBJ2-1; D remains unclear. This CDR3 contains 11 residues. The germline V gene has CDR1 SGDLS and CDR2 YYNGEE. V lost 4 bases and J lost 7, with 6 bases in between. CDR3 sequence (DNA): TGTGCCAGCAGCATCGGGAATGAGCAGTTCTTC. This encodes CASSIGNEQFF. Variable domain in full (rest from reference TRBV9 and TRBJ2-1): DSGVTQTPKHLITATGQRVTLRCSPRSGDLSVYWYQQSLDQGLQFLIQYYNGEERAKGNILERFSAQQFPDLHSELNLSSLELGDSALYFCASSIGNEQFFGPGTRLTVL.

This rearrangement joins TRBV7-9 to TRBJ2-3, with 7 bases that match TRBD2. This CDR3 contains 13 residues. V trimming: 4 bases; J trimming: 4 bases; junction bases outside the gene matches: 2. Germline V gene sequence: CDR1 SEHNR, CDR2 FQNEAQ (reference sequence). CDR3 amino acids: CASSYRGADTQYF. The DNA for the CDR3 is TGTGCCAGCAGCTACCGGGGGGCAGATACGCAGTATTTT.